This record concerns one TCR beta chain sequence. What it recognizes is unknown. Germline CDR1 is GTSNPN and CDR2 is SVGIG (reference sequence). This CDR3 has 18 amino acids. V lost 4 bases to trimming and J lost 5 bases; unmatched junction nucleotides: 19. The data were produced by immunoSEQ multiplex PCR, yet TCRdb's version contains in-frame clones alone and is incomplete. The table includes 85,000 to 100,000 clones, roughly 91% detected once. These data are taken from a study of graft-versus-host responses after intestinal transplantation. Looking at the study overall: In this cohort, recipients had multivisceral, liver-intestinal, or isolated intestinal transplants. Each recipient received anti-thymocyte globulin induction, then tacrolimus and steroids for around 3 years.

General study results and limits: Circulating GvH clone levels at their peak were associated with HvG declines (early post-transplant). GvH clones were found in recipient marrow; some appeared first in ileum or blood.

Material: unstimulated CD8+ T cells sorted from spleen or lymph node cells, obtained before intestinal transplant. The chain employs TRBV30 and TRBJ1-2; 10 bases fit TRBD1. This TCR was recovered from a human donor who received an intestinal transplant. The CDR3 DNA reads as TGTGCCTGGAACTCCCCCCTCACGGACAGGGGGTTGCCATATGGCTACACCTTC. Its translation: CAWNSPLTDRGLPYGYTF.